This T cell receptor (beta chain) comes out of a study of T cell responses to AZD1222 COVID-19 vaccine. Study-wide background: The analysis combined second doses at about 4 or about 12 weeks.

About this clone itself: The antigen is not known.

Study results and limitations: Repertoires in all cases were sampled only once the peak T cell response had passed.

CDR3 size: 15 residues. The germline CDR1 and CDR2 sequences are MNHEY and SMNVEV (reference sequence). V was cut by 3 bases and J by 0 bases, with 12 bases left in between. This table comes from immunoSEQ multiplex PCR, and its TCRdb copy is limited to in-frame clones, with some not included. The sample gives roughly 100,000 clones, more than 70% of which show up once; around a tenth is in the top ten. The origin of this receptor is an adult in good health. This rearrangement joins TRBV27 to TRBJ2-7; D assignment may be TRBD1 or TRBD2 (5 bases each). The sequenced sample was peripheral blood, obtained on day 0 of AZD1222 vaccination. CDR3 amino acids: CASSLRGRISYEQYF. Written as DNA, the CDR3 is TGTGCCAGCAGTTTGAGGGGACGGATCTCCTACGAGCAGTACTTC.